The clone carrying this T cell receptor beta chain showed up just once. Its antigen is currently unknown. The sample comes from a study of T cells in Graves' hyperthyroidism and ophthalmopathy. What was amplified from RNA transcripts were TCR beta CDR3 regions. With the HTBI primer set, the TCR CDR3 went through a first round of RT-PCR. TCRdb re-called the multiplex PCR reads with MiXCR, one entry per CDR3 protein. Of roughly 500,000 distinct CDR3 sequences in the sample, approximately 48% were seen once. Regarding the study as a whole: Most thyroid clonotypes expanded above 0.001 appeared in blood too.

CDR1 and CDR2 from the germline V gene are WSHSY and SAAADI. The V and J ends lost 5 bases and 7 bases respectively, with 12 bases between them. The CDR3 is made up of 14 amino acids. The sequenced material came from peripheral blood or thyroid tissue (not recorded which). The chain joins TRBV10-2 to TRBJ1-6; D remains unclear. The source of this sequence is an adult woman with Graves' disease, either hyperthyroidism or ophthalmopathy (not recorded which). CDR3 region: CASSTTRANSPLHF. In DNA, the CDR3 is TGCGCCAGCAGTACGACGCGCGCCAATTCACCCCTCCACTTT.